What follows are 9 T cell receptor beta chains derived from one specimen sequenced in a study of cytomegalovirus exposure and HLA in healthy donors (dated 2017 in TCRdb). The library was obtained by the immunoSEQ multiplex PCR assay. What TCRdb holds here is the immuneACCESS table cut down to in-frame rearrangements. Part of the clones is not present; checked against another copy, under half of the missing clones reflect an unresolved V gene, and the others are unexplained. The sample records about 140,000 clones, over 90% of which are singletons. The ten largest clones add up to around 1.9% of the sample. Sequencing was carried out using PBMCs. Receptor source: a man younger than 35 in good health and CMV-seropositive.

About this clone: The identical CDR3 is also encoded by other nucleotide sequences in the sample. The chain couples TRBV7-9 to TRBJ2-1, with 9 bases lining up with TRBD2. Trimming at V came to 0 bases and at J to 2 bases, leaving 2 bases not matched to a gene. CDR1 SEHNR and CDR2 FQNEAQ come from the germline V gene (reference sequence). CDR3 length equals 16 residues. This CDR3 is CASSLALAGTYNEQFF. In nucleotides, the CDR3 is TGTGCCAGCAGCTTAGCTCTAGCGGGAACCTACAATGAGCAGTTCTTC.

The V gene is TRBV9, the J gene TRBJ2-7, with 9 bases matching TRBD2. Germline-derived CDR1 and CDR2 are SGDLS and YYNGEE. The V and J ends lost 5 bases and 1 base, in that order; junction bases with no gene match: 4. The CDR3 is made up of 14 amino acids. In DNA, the CDR3 is TGTGCCAGCAGTCTTAGCGGGGGTTCCTACGAGCAGTACTTC. Translation: CASSLSGGSYEQYF. Supplemented by reference TRBV9 and TRBJ2-7, the full variable domain reads DSGVTQTPKHLITATGQRVTLRCSPRSGDLSVYWYQQSLDQGLQFLIQYYNGEERAKGNILERFSAQQFPDLHSELNLSSLELGDSALYFCASSLSGGSYEQYFGPGTRLTVT.

The chain couples TRBV10-3 to TRBJ2-3; TRBD2 agrees at 10 bases. V shed 4 bases and J 3 bases; nucleotides not matched to a gene: 4. The V gene's germline CDR1 is ENHRY and CDR2 SYGVKD. CDR3 length equals 15 residues. DNA for the CDR3: TGTGCCATCAGTGGGACTAGCGGAAAGACAGATACGCAGTATTTT. The encoded protein is CAISGTSGKTDTQYF.

The J gene is TRBJ2-7, the V gene TRBV7-9, with a tentative D call TRBD2 (6 bases). Per germline, CDR1 SEHNR and CDR2 FQNEAQ (reference sequence). The CDR3 length is 19 residues. The V end was cut by 0 bases, the J end by 0 bases, with 21 bases between. CDR3 coding DNA: TGTGCCAGCAGCTTAGCGGGACCTTGGACTCACGGGAGCTCCTACGAGCAGTACTTC. Protein sequence: CASSLAGPWTHGSSYEQYF.

This chain joins TRBV9 and TRBJ2-7; D is ambiguous. This CDR3 has 11 amino acids. V lost 7 bases and J 2 bases, leaving 7 bases between the germline ends. Germline V lookup: CDR1 SGDLS, CDR2 YYNGEE. The CDR3 region is CASPNTYEQYF. The CDR3 nucleotides are TGTGCCAGCCCCAACACCTACGAGCAGTACTTC. Using reference TRBV9 and TRBJ2-7 for the parts outside the CDR3, the full variable domain is DSGVTQTPKHLITATGQRVTLRCSPRSGDLSVYWYQQSLDQGLQFLIQYYNGEERAKGNILERFSAQQFPDLHSELNLSSLELGDSALYFCASPNTYEQYFGPGTRLTVT.

This rearrangement joins TRBV27 to TRBJ2-7; D perhaps matches TRBD1 (6 bases). Trimming took 11 bases from V and 2 from J, leaving 16 bases between them. CDR3 size: 13 residues. Germline V lookup: CDR1 MNHEY, CDR2 SMNVEV (reference sequence). CDR3 region: CASGSRGAYEQYF. As DNA, the CDR3 is TGTGCCTCCGGGTCCAGGGGCGCCTACGAGCAGTACTTC.

Written as DNA, the CDR3 is TGTGCCTGGAGTCTTCCCACTCCGGGACAGAATACCTACGAGCAGTACTTC. It specifies CAWSLPTPGQNTYEQYF. V is TRBV30 and J is TRBJ2-7, with TRBD1 identical over 7 bases. The germline CDR1 and CDR2 sequences are GTSNPN and SVGIG (reference sequence). The CDR3 sequence is 17 residues long. J gave up 2 bases and V 2 bases, and 15 bases lay outside the gene matches.

This rearrangement joins TRBV27 to TRBJ2-2; maybe TRBD1 (5 bases). This CDR3 comprises 14 residues. Trimming removed 7 bases from V and 0 bases from J, with 9 bases in between. Germline V lookup: CDR1 MNHEY, CDR2 SMNVEV (reference sequence). The CDR3 here is CASNGAPNTGELFF. The CDR3 bases are TGTGCCAGCAATGGGGCTCCGAACACCGGGGAGCTGTTTTTT.

The chain combines TRBV4-2 with TRBJ2-1, with D tentatively TRBD2 (5 bases). Germline lookup yields CDR1 LGHNA and CDR2 YNFKEQ. V was pared by 5 bases and J by 6 bases, with 17 bases between. This CDR3 has 15 amino acids. DNA of the CDR3: TGTGCCAGCAGCGAAGGGCAGGACGGGGTCAATGAGCAGTTCTTC. It translates to CASSEGQDGVNEQFF.